This is a list of T cell receptor beta chains from one sample in a study of blood T cell repertoires in COVID-19. The repertoire was sequenced with immunoSEQ multiplex PCR; TCRdb's copy has only in-frame clones and lacks some. The sample contains about 380,000 clones, around nine tenths of which appear only once. The sequenced sample consisted of PBMCs or T cells enriched from blood (not recorded which). Every receptor here comes from a woman between 18 and 30 years old who had recovered from COVID-19. CDR3s include the opening cysteine and the closing phenylalanine or tryptophan. Each record gives: clone size, V gene, CDR3 length, J gene, D gene, CDR3 DNA, CDR3 protein. A D gene is named only where the DNA matches it firmly. Size tells how often a clone was seen (once, few, many) or the class of an expanded clone, and some rows leave it out.

NA,TRBV11-2,16,TRBJ2-7,NA,TGTGCCAGCAGCTTAGAAACAGGGAGAGGCCCCTACGAGCAGTACTTC,CASSLETGRGPYEQYF
NA,TRBV4-1,16,TRBJ1-2,TRBD1,TGCGCCAGCAGCCAAGACCCGGGACAGAAGAACTATGGCTACACCTTC,CASSQDPGQKNYGYTF
NA,TRBV28,17,TRBJ1-4,TRBD1,TGTGCCAGCAGCAGCCAGGACAGGGCAAGAGGGAATGAAAAACTGTTTTTT,CASSSQDRARGNEKLFF
NA,TRBV5-4,16,TRBJ2-1,TRBD2,TGTGCCAGCAGCGTACCGGGACTAGCCGTTTACAATGAGCAGTTCTTC,CASSVPGLAVYNEQFF
NA,TRBV10-3,12,TRBJ1-4,NA,TGTGCCATCAGTGAGTCTACAGGGATACTGTTTTTT,CAISESTGILFF
NA,TRBV5-4,16,TRBJ1-3,NA,TGTGCCAGCAGCTTGGAGGGGCTAGGCTCTGGAAACACCATATATTTT,CASSLEGLGSGNTIYF
NA,TRBV6-5,15,TRBJ2-1,TRBD2,TGTGCCAGCAGTTACGAGCGGGGGGGTTACAATGAGCAGTTCTTC,CASSYERGGYNEQFF
NA,TRBV28,13,TRBJ1-5,TRBD1,TGTGCCAGCCGGGACAGGGGGAATCAGCCCCAGCATTTT,CASRDRGNQPQHF
NA,TRBV6-5,12,TRBJ1-4,NA,TGTGCCAGCAGACAGAGTAATGAAAAACTGTTTTTT,CASRQSNEKLFF
NA,TRBV9,13,TRBJ1-1,NA,TGTGCCAGCAGCGTAGACGGGGTCACTGAAGCTTTCTTT,CASSVDGVTEAFF
NA,TRBV7-9,15,TRBJ1-2,NA,TGTGCCAGCAGCCCCGGGTCCGGTAGTAGCTATGGCTACACCTTC,CASSPGSGSSYGYTF
NA,TRBV12-5,13,TRBJ1-5,NA,TGTGCTAGTGGTTCGACACAGGGCCAGCCCCAGCATTTT,CASGSTQGQPQHF
NA,TRBV7-9,14,TRBJ1-1,NA,TGTGCCAGCAGCTTCGCCGGGATGAACACTGAAGCTTTCTTT,CASSFAGMNTEAFF
few,TRBV9,15,TRBJ2-7,NA,TGTGCCAGCAGCGTCGGAGGGGGAGGGGGTGATGAGCAGTACTTC,CASSVGGGGGDEQYF
NA,TRBV18,15,TRBJ1-4,NA,TGTGCCAGCTCACCACCGAGATCAACTAATGAAAAACTGTTTTTT,CASSPPRSTNEKLFF
few,TRBV15,15,TRBJ1-5,NA,TGTGCCACCAGGCCGGGTTCTCCTGGCAATCAGCCCCAGCATTTT,CATRPGSPGNQPQHF
NA,TRBV7-9,17,TRBJ2-7,TRBD2,TGTGCCAGCAGCTTAGGTCCCCCCAGCGGGGGGGCCTACGAGCAGTACTTC,CASSLGPPSGGAYEQYF
few,TRBV20-1,12,TRBJ2-1,NA,TGCAGTGCTAGTAACCGGGACAATGAGCAGTTCTTC,CSASNRDNEQFF
NA,TRBV30,13,TRBJ1-1,TRBD1,TGTGCCGCCCAGGGGGAGAGGCGGACTGAAGCTTTCTTT,CAAQGERRTEAFF
NA,TRBV7-2,18,TRBJ2-1,NA,TGTGCCAGCAGCTTAGCGTGGGGGGGCCGCGGCTCCTACAATGAGCAGTTCTTC,CASSLAWGGRGSYNEQFF
NA,TRBV5-1,15,TRBJ2-7,TRBD1,TGCGCCAGCGGGACCGGGACAGGGGCTTACTACGAGCAGTACTTC,CASGTGTGAYYEQYF
NA,TRBV27,16,TRBJ2-2,NA,TGTGCCAGCACTCAAAAATACAGGGAGATTACCGGGGAGCTGTTTTTT,CASTQKYREITGELFF
NA,TRBV29-1,14,TRBJ1-3,TRBD1,TGCAGCGTTGGAGACAGGGCTCATGGAAACACCATATATTTT,CSVGDRAHGNTIYF
once,TRBV30,15,TRBJ1-4,TRBD1,TGTGCCTGGAGTGTAAAGGGACAGGGCCCTGAAAAACTGTTTTTT,CAWSVKGQGPEKLFF
NA,TRBV28,15,TRBJ1-5,TRBD1,TGTGCCAGCAGGTCACAGGGGGCCCTATATCAGCCCCAGCATTTT,CASRSQGALYQPQHF
NA,TRBV29-1,13,TRBJ2-7,NA,TGCAGCGCCTTCCAGGCTTACTCCTACGAGCAGTACTTC,CSAFQAYSYEQYF
NA,TRBV5-6,17,TRBJ1-1,NA,TGTGCCAGCAGCTACATCACGACAAGACAGCCGAACACTGAAGCTTTCTTT,CASSYITTRQPNTEAFF